Following are 20 T cell receptor beta chains from one sample sequenced in a study of T cell responses to AZD1222 COVID-19 vaccine. The data were produced by immunoSEQ multiplex PCR, yet TCRdb's version contains in-frame clones alone and is incomplete. Of tens of thousands of clones listed, about 91% were seen once; the top ten hold less than 12%. Material: peripheral blood, obtained 28 days after the second dose of the MenACWY control vaccine. The receptors stem from an adult who received the MenACWY meningococcal vaccine as a control.

This sequence joins TRBV25-1 and TRBJ2-5; 14 bases map to TRBD2. J gave up 5 bases and V 2 bases, and 1 base lay outside the gene matches. This CDR3 has 15 residues. From germline, CDR1 is MGHDK and CDR2 SYGVNS. The CDR3 DNA sequence: TGTGCCAGCAGTGAAAGGACTAGCGGGGGGGAGACCCAGTACTTC. Translation gives CASSERTSGGETQYF.

The chain couples TRBV6-6 to TRBJ2-7; TRBD1 or TRBD2 may be the D gene (7 bases each). Germline values: CDR1 MNHNY, CDR2 SVGAGI (reference sequence). V was trimmed by 5 bases and J by 0 bases, leaving 20 bases between them. CDR3 size: 17 residues. The CDR3 bases are TGTGCCAGCAGTCGCGCAGGGGGGGGCCGGAGCTCCTACGAGCAGTACTTC. Translated: CASSRAGGGRSSYEQYF.

This chain links TRBV5-4 with TRBJ2-1; D may be TRBD2 (6 bases). The CDR3 contains 14 residues. With 4 bases removed from V and 5 bases from J, the gap between germline ends came to 13 bases. Germline CDR1 SGHNT, CDR2 YYREEE (reference sequence). The CDR3 here is CASSPGLWDNEQFF. DNA of the CDR3: TGTGCCAGCAGCCCGGGACTTTGGGACAATGAGCAGTTCTTC.

The chain joins TRBV5-8 to TRBJ2-7; 10 bases are a match to TRBD2. From germline, CDR1 is SGHTS and CDR2 YDEGEE. Losses at the gene ends were 2 bases for V and 3 bases for J; bases not matched to a gene: 8. This CDR3 has 16 residues. This CDR3 is CASSFEGLAADYEQYF. CDR3 DNA: TGTGCCAGCAGCTTTGAAGGACTAGCGGCGGACTACGAGCAGTACTTC.

This chain connects TRBV19 to TRBJ1-2; D ambiguous. Germline loops: CDR1 LNHDA, CDR2 SQIVND (reference sequence). Between the trimmed V and J ends, which lost 5 bases and 7 bases, there was a span of 14 bases. The CDR3 is 13 amino acids. The DNA of the CDR3 is TGTGCCAGTAGTGCCACCACAAATAGTGGCTACACCTTC. This codes for CASSATTNSGYTF.

Worth noting for this clone: Compared with germline, one end of the junction differs, possibly owing to a read error. The V call is TRBV7-9, the J call TRBJ1-2; 7 nucleotides agree with TRBD1. There are 15 residues in the CDR3. Germline lookup yields CDR1 SEHNR and CDR2 FQNEAQ (reference sequence). The CDR3 loop reads CASTLSGGPGYGYTF. CDR3 nucleotides: TGTGCCAGCACCTTATCAGGGGGGCCCGGCTATGGCTACACCTTC. Complete variable domain (other parts from reference TRBV7-9 and TRBJ1-2): DTGVSQNPRHKITKRGQNVTFRCDPISEHNRLYWYRQTLGQGPEFLTYFQNEAQLEKSRLLSDRFSAERPKGSFSTLEIQRTEQGDSAMYLCASTLSGGPGYGYTFGSGTRLTVV.

This clone was seen a single time. The chain combines TRBV18 with TRBJ1-3, with a possible D match to TRBD1 (6 bases). V lost 5 bases, J lost 3 bases, and 8 bases lay in between. The germline gives CDR1 KGHSH, CDR2 LQKENI. The CDR3 is 13 amino acids. The CDR3 bases are TGTGCCAGCTCAGGGGGGCTTGGAAACACCATATATTTT. Encoded protein: CASSGGLGNTIYF.

V is TRBV5-6 and J is TRBJ2-3; 9 positions match TRBD2. CDR1 and CDR2 (germline): SGHDT, YYEEEE. CDR3 length: 15 amino acids. The junction had 3 bases not matched to a gene; V was cut back by 4 bases and J by 0 bases. CDR3 in DNA: TGTGCCAGCAGCGTAGGACTAGCGAGCACAGATACGCAGTATTTT. Translating it yields CASSVGLASTDTQYF.

V is TRBV29-1 and J is TRBJ1-1; D uncertain. The CDR3 runs 13 residues. The V and J ends lost 7 bases and 0 bases respectively, with 12 bases between them. Germline V gives CDR1 SQVTM, CDR2 ANQGSEA. The CDR3 DNA is TGCAGCGCCGGCGCAGCCGTGAACACTGAAGCTTTCTTT. Translated: CSAGAAVNTEAFF.

This chain uses TRBV5-1 with TRBJ2-3; no clear D. V was clipped by 5 bases and J by 1 base, with 8 bases between them. CDR1 and CDR2 from the germline V gene are SGHRS and YFSETQ. This CDR3 is built from 13 residues. CDR3 sequence reads: CASSRSGTDTQYF. As DNA, the CDR3 is TGCGCCAGCAGTCGCAGTGGCACAGATACGCAGTATTTT.

This CDR3 is CASSQVPGQEFPLHF. CDR3 bases: TGCGCCAGCAGCCAGGTTCCTGGGCAGGAATTCCCCCTCCACTTT. This rearrangement joins TRBV4-1 to TRBJ1-6; no clear D gene. The V end was cut by 3 bases, the J end by 13 bases, with 19 bases between. The CDR3 runs 15 residues. Per the germline V gene, CDR1 is MGHRA and CDR2 is YSYEKL.

The rearrangement joins TRBV30 to TRBJ1-6; D gene unclear. Trimming left V 5 bases short and J 6 bases short, with 23 bases between. Per germline, CDR1 GTSNPN and CDR2 SVGIG (reference sequence). The CDR3 has 17 amino acids. CDR3 nucleotide sequence: TGTGCCTGGTCCGGGCCTCTTCTCTTAGCACCTAATTCACCCCTCCACTTT. The encoded protein is CAWSGPLLLAPNSPLHF.

V usage is TRBV19 and J usage is TRBJ2-5; D remains unclear. The length of the CDR3 is 11 residues. Germline CDR1 LNHDA, CDR2 SQIVND (reference sequence). Trimming removed 9 bases at V and 4 bases at J, with 9 bases between. For the CDR3, the DNA is TGTGCCAGCGAGACGGGAGAGACCCAGTACTTC. Its translation: CASETGETQYF.

This rearrangement joins TRBV28 to TRBJ1-2; tentative D call: TRBD1 (5 bases). CDR3 size: 13 residues. The V gene lost 3 bases and the J gene lost 7 bases, with 12 bases spanning the gap. Looked up from germline, CDR1 is MDHEN and CDR2 is SYDVKM. CDR3 DNA sequence: TGTGCCAGCAGTTTTCGACGCGGGGGTGGCTACACCTTC. It translates to CASSFRRGGGYTF.

This sequence joins TRBV5-6 and TRBJ2-7; TRBD1 matches at 8 bases. This CDR3 region has 13 residues. Germline loops: CDR1 SGHDT, CDR2 YYEEEE. The V and J ends lost 5 bases and 6 bases, in that order; junction bases with no gene match: 7. DNA for the CDR3: TGTGCCAGCAGTTTACGAACAGGGGGCGAGCAGTACTTC. Translating gives CASSLRTGGEQYF.

This clone was detected only once. This chain joins TRBV5-1 and TRBJ2-1; a possible D gene is TRBD2 (7 bases). Trimming stripped 3 bases from V and 7 bases from J, with 23 bases between. The CDR3 has 17 residues. Per the germline V gene, CDR1 is SGHRS and CDR2 is YFSETQ. This CDR3 reads CASSSQGGGLLGNEQFF. The DNA of the CDR3 is TGCGCCAGCAGCTCACAGGGAGGGGGGCTCCTAGGGAATGAGCAGTTCTTC.

The J gene is TRBJ1-1, the V gene TRBV19; D is uncertain. The CDR3 length is 14 residues. V was shortened by 0 bases and J by 3 bases, with 8 bases between the two germline ends. CDR1 LNHDA and CDR2 SQIVND come from the germline V gene (reference sequence). DNA for the CDR3: TGTGCCAGTAGTATAGACAGATCTTACACTGAAGCTTTCTTT. It codes for CASSIDRSYTEAFF.

This sequence joins TRBV24-1 and TRBJ1-5; TRBD1 matches at 8 bases. This CDR3 has 16 residues. The germline V gene encodes CDR1 KGHDR and CDR2 SFDVKD. J was trimmed by 3 bases and V by 3 bases; bases with no gene match: 6. CDR3 in DNA: TGTGCCACCAGTGATCGGACAGGGACTTTCAATCAGCCCCAGCATTTT. This encodes CATSDRTGTFNQPQHF.

The rearrangement uses TRBV11-3 and TRBJ2-7; D might be TRBD1 or TRBD2, each matching 5 bases. V lost 5 bases to trimming and J lost 7 bases, with 18 bases between them. This CDR3 has 14 amino acids. The germline V gene encodes CDR1 SGHNT and CDR2 YENEEA. CDR3 sequence (DNA): TGTGCCAGCAGCCAAGGGGACCCAATGGGTGAGCAGTACTTC. It translates to CASSQGDPMGEQYF. The full variable domain, completed using reference TRBV11-3 and TRBJ2-7, is EAGVVQSPRYKIIEKKQPVAFWCNPISGHNTLYWYLQNLGQGPELLIRYENEEAVDDSQLPKDRFSAERLKGVDSTLKIQPAELGDSAVYLCASSQGDPMGEQYFGPGTRLTVT.

This chain connects TRBV6-5 to TRBJ1-1, with D hard to call. Germline V gene lookup returns CDR1 MNHEY and CDR2 SVGAGI. The length of the CDR3 is 13 residues. The V end was cut by 5 bases, the J end by 4 bases, with 11 bases between. The CDR3 nucleotides are TGTGCCAGCAGTCACCAAGGAGGCACTGAAGCTTTCTTT. Translated, it gives CASSHQGGTEAFF.